This passage covers 21 T cell receptor beta chains from one sample sequenced in a study of blood T cell repertoires in COVID-19. Produced via immunoSEQ multiplex PCR; TCRdb's table is partial and in-frame only. This table has 150,000 to 200,000 clones, 70% to 90% appearing once. Sequencing used PBMCs or T cells enriched from blood (not recorded which). These TCRs come from a woman aged 50 to 65 who had recovered from COVID-19.

The chain employs TRBV4-1 and TRBJ1-5; D gene unclear. This CDR3 has 16 residues. Germline V gene sequence: CDR1 MGHRA, CDR2 YSYEKL. V lost 1 base and J 3 bases, leaving 13 bases between the germline ends. The CDR3 bases are TGCGCCAGCAGCCAAGGGGTAGGAGGAAACAATCAGCCCCAGCATTTT. As protein: CASSQGVGGNNQPQHF.

The rearrangement links TRBV3-1 (or the pseudogene TRBV3-2) to TRBJ1-1, with a possible D match to TRBD1 (5 bases). Germline V lookup: CDR1 LGHDT, CDR2 YNNKEL (reference sequence). Trimming removed 3 bases from V and 11 bases from J, with 13 bases in between. The CDR3 extends over 12 amino acids. CDR3 protein: CASSQAGFGAFF. The CDR3 bases are TGTGCCAGCAGCCAGGCAGGGTTTGGGGCTTTCTTT.

This clone appeared a few times. The chain employs TRBV4-1 and TRBJ2-1; D is uncertain. The CDR3 loop spans 10 amino acids. CDR1 is MGHRA and CDR2 is YSYEKL in the germline V gene. Trimming cost V 0 bases and J 12 bases, with 3 bases left between them. The CDR3 region is CASSQDWQFF. CDR3 DNA sequence: TGCGCCAGCAGCCAAGACTGGCAGTTCTTC.

V is TRBV7-3 and J is TRBJ2-3; 11 positions agree with TRBD2. This CDR3 region has 16 residues. The trim removed 4 bases at V and 0 bases at J, leaving 3 bases unmatched. Germline V gene sequence: CDR1 SGHTA, CDR2 FQGTGA. The CDR3 nucleotides read TGTGCCAGCAGCTACCTAGCGGGGGGAAGCACAGATACGCAGTATTTT. As protein: CASSYLAGGSTDTQYF.

In its sample, this clone was seen once. The J gene is TRBJ2-1, the V gene TRBV12-3 or TRBV12-4; 7 nucleotides line up with TRBD2. Unmatched junction bases numbered 7, after V lost 4 bases and J lost 10 bases. The CDR3 has 13 residues. CDR3 loop: CASSWGGRDEQFF. The CDR3, as DNA: TGTGCCAGCAGTTGGGGGGGGAGGGACGAGCAGTTCTTC.

This sequence joins TRBV10-3 and TRBJ2-3; 9 nucleotides match TRBD2. CDR1 is ENHRY and CDR2 is SYGVKD in the germline V gene. The CDR3 has 14 residues. The ends lost 6 bases at V and 2 bases at J; junction bases unmatched: 3. The CDR3 is CAIRPSGDTDTQYF. Written as DNA, the CDR3 is TGTGCCATCAGGCCTAGCGGGGACACAGATACGCAGTATTTT.

This clone was seen only once. The V and J genes are TRBV5-1 and TRBJ1-1; TRBD1 might be the D (5 bases). The V end lost 1 base, the J end lost 6 bases, and 10 bases lay between the germline ends. Germline loops: CDR1 SGHRS, CDR2 YFSETQ. This CDR3 has 13 amino acids. The CDR3 sequence: CASSLSRGAEAFF. CDR3 coding DNA: TGCGCCAGCAGCTTGTCGCGGGGGGCTGAAGCTTTCTTT.

This chain links TRBV11-2 with TRBJ1-1, with D possibly matching TRBD1 (5 bases). This CDR3 contains 15 residues. The V gene's germline CDR1 is SGHAT and CDR2 FQNNGV. The V end lost 3 bases, the J end lost 4 bases, and 15 bases lay between the germline ends. The CDR3 sequence is CASSLVGGSGTEAFF. The DNA of the CDR3 is TGTGCCAGCAGCTTGGTCGGGGGAAGTGGCACTGAAGCTTTCTTT. The full variable domain, completed using reference TRBV11-2 and TRBJ1-1, is EAGVAQSPRYKIIEKRQSVAFWCNPISGHATLYWYQQILGQGPKLLIQFQNNGVVDDSQLPKDRFSAERLKGVDSTLKIQPAKLEDSAVYLCASSLVGGSGTEAFFGQGTRLTVV.

The chain combines TRBV9 with TRBJ1-4, with 7 bases matching TRBD1. Germline V gene sequence: CDR1 SGDLS, CDR2 YYNGEE. The J segment lost 9 bases and the V segment lost 4 bases, leaving 9 bases of the junction unmatched. This CDR3 contains 14 residues. The CDR3 DNA reads TGTGCCAGCAGCCGGACCGGACAGGATCAAAAACTGTTTTTT. Its translation: CASSRTGQDQKLFF.

The count of this clone is one. This chain connects TRBV4-1 to TRBJ1-1, with 8 bases lining up with TRBD1. The CDR3 covers 12 residues. V shed 3 bases, J shed 7 bases, and the junction held 1 base outside the gene matches. The germline gives CDR1 MGHRA, CDR2 YSYEKL. This CDR3 is CASSQGTGEAFF. The CDR3 DNA follows: TGCGCCAGCAGCCAGGGGACAGGTGAAGCTTTCTTT.

The rearrangement links TRBV6-4 to TRBJ1-1; 8 nucleotides align to TRBD1. V shed 6 bases and J 4 bases; nucleotides not matched to a gene: 4. The CDR3 is made up of 13 amino acids. Germline CDR1 and CDR2: MRHNA and SNTAGT. For the CDR3, the DNA is TGTGCCAGCAGAACAGGGGGGAGCACTGAAGCTTTCTTT. It yields the protein CASRTGGSTEAFF.

The V and J genes are TRBV19 and TRBJ2-4; 10 bases align to TRBD2. The CDR3 consists of 14 residues. The germline V gene encodes CDR1 LNHDA and CDR2 SQIVND (reference sequence). With V trimmed by 9 bases and J by 6 bases, 8 bases remained unmatched. CDR3 nucleotide sequence: TGTGCCAGCCCTCTAGCGGGAGTATTAAACATTCAGTACTTC. It specifies CASPLAGVLNIQYF.

The CDR3 DNA reads TGTGCCAGCGAACTCTCTGGGGCCAACGTCCTGACTTTC. Translated: CASELSGANVLTF. This chain joins TRBV19 and TRBJ2-6; no reliable D call. CDR1 is LNHDA, CDR2 SQIVND, per germline (reference sequence). Trimming left V 9 bases short and J 0 bases short, with 6 bases between. The CDR3 loop spans 13 amino acids. The full variable domain, with the rest looked up from reference TRBV19 and TRBJ2-6, is DGGITQSPKYLFRKEGQNVTLSCEQNLNHDAMYWYRQDPGQGLRLIYYSQIVNDFQKGDIAEGYSVSREKKESFPLTVTSAQKNPTAFYLCASELSGANVLTFGAGSRLTVL.

The V and J genes are TRBV3-1 (or the pseudogene TRBV3-2) and TRBJ2-4; D call uncertain. V was pared by 4 bases and J by 0 bases, with 10 bases between. The CDR3 runs 15 residues. Germline V gene sequence: CDR1 LGHDT, CDR2 YNNKEL (reference sequence). CDR3 sequence: CASSRLGPAKNIQYF. CDR3 coding DNA: TGTGCCAGCAGCCGCCTCGGTCCAGCCAAAAACATTCAGTACTTC.

This chain uses TRBV12-5 with TRBJ2-1; 7 bases match TRBD1. J lost 5 bases, V lost 0 bases, and 7 bases had no gene match. The germline V gene encodes CDR1 LGHNT and CDR2 FRNRAP. The CDR3 contains 16 residues. The CDR3: CASGLVLGGRNNEQFF. CDR3 nucleotides: TGTGCTAGTGGTTTGGTACTAGGGGGCAGAAACAATGAGCAGTTCTTC.

Only one count was recorded for this clone. V and J are TRBV19 and TRBJ1-2; D ambiguous. V was trimmed by 1 base and J by 4 bases, leaving 10 bases between them. The CDR3 covers 14 residues. Germline-derived CDR1 and CDR2 are LNHDA and SQIVND (reference sequence). The CDR3 loop is CASSIGTVSYGYTF. In DNA, the CDR3 is TGTGCCAGTAGTATAGGAACAGTCTCCTATGGCTACACCTTC.

The gene calls are TRBV27 and TRBJ1-2; perhaps TRBD1 as D (5 bases). V was trimmed by 4 bases and J by 7 bases, leaving 16 bases between them. The germline V gene encodes CDR1 MNHEY and CDR2 SMNVEV (reference sequence). The CDR3 has 14 amino acids. In DNA form, the CDR3 reads TGTGCCAGCAGTTCAGCAGGGCCTTTCGGTGGCTACACCTTC. This gives the protein CASSSAGPFGGYTF.

The CDR3 nucleotides read TGCGCCAGCAGCCAGGGACACGGGGTCCAAGAGACCCAGTACTTC. It codes for CASSQGHGVQETQYF. J is TRBJ2-5 and V is TRBV4-1; TRBD1 might be the D (6 bases). Germline V CDR1 and CDR2: MGHRA, YSYEKL. V was shortened by 3 bases and J by 1 base, with 12 bases between the two germline ends. This CDR3 has 15 residues.

The J gene is TRBJ1-2, the V gene TRBV7-9, with D maybe TRBD1 (5 bases). V lost 4 bases, J lost 6 bases, and 15 bases lay in between. The CDR3 has 14 amino acids. Germline V lookup: CDR1 SEHNR, CDR2 FQNEAQ (reference sequence). CDR3 protein: CASSSTTAGDGYTF. The CDR3 DNA reads TGTGCCAGCAGCTCCACAACGGCGGGGGATGGCTACACCTTC.

CDR3 region: CASSIQGIQGYTF. Here the CDR3 DNA reads TGTGCCAGTAGTATCCAGGGGATTCAGGGCTACACCTTC. The chain recombines TRBV19 with TRBJ1-2, with D tentatively TRBD1 (6 bases). The V gene's germline CDR1 is LNHDA and CDR2 SQIVND (reference sequence). The CDR3 totals 13 residues. The ends were cut back, 3 bases at V and 8 bases at J, with 13 bases in the middle.

The chain links TRBV5-6 to TRBJ2-3, with 11 nucleotides matching TRBD2. The CDR3 has 18 residues. The ends lost 4 bases at V and 5 bases at J; junction bases unmatched: 15. CDR1 SGHDT and CDR2 YYEEEE come from the germline V gene. This CDR3 reads CASSRDILAGAGGDTQYF. The DNA of the CDR3 is TGTGCCAGCAGCCGTGATATACTAGCGGGGGCCGGGGGAGATACGCAGTATTTT.